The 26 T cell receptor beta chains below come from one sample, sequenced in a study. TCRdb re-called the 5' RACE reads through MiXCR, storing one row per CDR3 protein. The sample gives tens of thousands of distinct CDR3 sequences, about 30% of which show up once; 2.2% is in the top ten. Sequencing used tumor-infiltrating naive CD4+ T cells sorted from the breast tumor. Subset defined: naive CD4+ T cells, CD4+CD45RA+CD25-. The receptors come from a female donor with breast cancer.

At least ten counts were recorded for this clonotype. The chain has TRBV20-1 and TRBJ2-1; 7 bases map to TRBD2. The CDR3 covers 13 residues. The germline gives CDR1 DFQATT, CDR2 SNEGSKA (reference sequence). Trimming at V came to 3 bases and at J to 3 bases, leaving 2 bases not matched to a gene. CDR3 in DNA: TGCAGTGCTAGCGGGGACTACTACAATGAGCAGTTCTTC. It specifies CSASGDYYNEQFF.

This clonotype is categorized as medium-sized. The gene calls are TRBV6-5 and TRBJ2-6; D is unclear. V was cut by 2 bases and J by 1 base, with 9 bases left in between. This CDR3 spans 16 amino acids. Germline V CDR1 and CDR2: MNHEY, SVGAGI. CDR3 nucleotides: TGTGCCAGCAGTTACATGATAGCTTCTGGGGCCAACGTCCTGACTTTC. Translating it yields CASSYMIASGANVLTF.

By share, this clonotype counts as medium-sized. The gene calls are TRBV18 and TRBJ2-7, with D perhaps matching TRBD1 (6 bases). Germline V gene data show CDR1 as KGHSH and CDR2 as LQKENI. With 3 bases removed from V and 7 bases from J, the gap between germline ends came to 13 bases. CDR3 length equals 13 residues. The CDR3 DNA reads TGTGCCAGCTCACCGTGGGACACCCTTGAGCAGTACTTC. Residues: CASSPWDTLEQYF.

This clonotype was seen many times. This CDR3 reads CASKTSSGSYEQYF. The DNA for the CDR3 is TGCGCCAGTAAGACTAGTTCGGGCTCCTACGAGCAGTACTTC. The rearrangement links TRBV5-1 to TRBJ2-7; D may be TRBD2 (6 bases). V shed 8 bases and J shed 0 bases, with 15 bases lying between them. Germline CDR1 reads SGHRS; CDR2 reads YFSETQ. This CDR3 is built from 14 residues.

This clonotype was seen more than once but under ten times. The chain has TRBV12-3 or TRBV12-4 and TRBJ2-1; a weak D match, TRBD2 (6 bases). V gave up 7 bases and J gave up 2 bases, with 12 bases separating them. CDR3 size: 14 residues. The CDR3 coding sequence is TGTGCCAGCACCCCCGGAGGGCCCTACAATGAGCAGTTCTTC. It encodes CASTPGGPYNEQFF.

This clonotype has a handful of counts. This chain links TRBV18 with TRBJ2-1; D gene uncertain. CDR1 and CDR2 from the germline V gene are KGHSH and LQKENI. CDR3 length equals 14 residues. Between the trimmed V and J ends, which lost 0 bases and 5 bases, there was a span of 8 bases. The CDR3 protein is CASSPPIGDNEQFF. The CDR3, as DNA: TGTGCCAGCTCACCACCAATCGGAGACAATGAGCAGTTCTTC.

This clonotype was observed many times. The CDR3 sequence is CASSFRGGNIQYF. The CDR3 bases are TGTGCCAGCAGTTTTAGGGGTGGGAACATTCAGTACTTC. The chain joins TRBV28 to TRBJ2-4, with D maybe TRBD1 (5 bases). V lost 3 bases and J lost 7, with 10 bases in between. The CDR3 has 13 amino acids. The germline V gene has CDR1 MDHEN and CDR2 SYDVKM.

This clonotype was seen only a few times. This chain's CDR3 is CASSQGPYNEQFF. In DNA, the CDR3 is TGTGCCAGCAGCCAAGGTCCCTACAATGAGCAGTTCTTC. This chain connects TRBV3-1 to TRBJ2-1; D is undetermined. The CDR3 consists of 13 residues. Trimming took off 1 base at V and 2 bases at J, with 3 bases between the two ends. Germline values: CDR1 LGHDT, CDR2 YNNKEL (reference sequence).

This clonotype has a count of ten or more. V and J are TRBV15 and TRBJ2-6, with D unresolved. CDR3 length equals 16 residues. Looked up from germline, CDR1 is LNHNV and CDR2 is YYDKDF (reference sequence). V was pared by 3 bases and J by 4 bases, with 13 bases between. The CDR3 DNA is TGTGCCACCAGCAGGGACCCCAGGACGGGGGCCAACGTCCTGACTTTC. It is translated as CATSRDPRTGANVLTF. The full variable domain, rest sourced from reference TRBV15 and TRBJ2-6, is DAMVIQNPRYQVTQFGKPVTLSCSQTLNHNVMYWYQQKSSQAPKLLFHYYDKDFNNEADTPDNFQSRRPNTSFCFLDIRSPGLGDTAMYLCATSRDPRTGANVLTFGAGSRLTVL.

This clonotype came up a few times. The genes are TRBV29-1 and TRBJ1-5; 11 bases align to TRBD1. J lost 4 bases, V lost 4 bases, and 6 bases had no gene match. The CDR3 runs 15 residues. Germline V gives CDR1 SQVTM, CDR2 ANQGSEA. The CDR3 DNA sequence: TGCAGCGTTGCGGGGACAGGGGGAAAAAATCAGCCCCAGCATTTT. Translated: CSVAGTGGKNQPQHF. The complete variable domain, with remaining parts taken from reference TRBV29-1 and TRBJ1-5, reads SAVISQKPSRDICQRGTSLTIQCQVDSQVTMMFWYRQQPGQSLTLIATANQGSEATYESGFVIDKFPISRPNLTFSTLTVSNMSPEDSSIYLCSVAGTGGKNQPQHFGDGTRLSIL.

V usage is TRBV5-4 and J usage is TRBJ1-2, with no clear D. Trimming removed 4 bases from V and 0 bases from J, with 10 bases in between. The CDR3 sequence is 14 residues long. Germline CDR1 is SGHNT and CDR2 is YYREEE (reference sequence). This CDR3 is CASSPTHSNYGYTF. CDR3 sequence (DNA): TGTGCCAGCAGCCCCACACACTCTAACTATGGCTACACCTTC.

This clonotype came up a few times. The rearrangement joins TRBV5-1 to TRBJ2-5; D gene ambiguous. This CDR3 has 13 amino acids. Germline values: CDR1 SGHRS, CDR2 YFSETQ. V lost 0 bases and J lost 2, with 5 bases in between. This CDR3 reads CASSLGMQETQYF. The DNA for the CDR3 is TGCGCCAGCAGCTTGGGGATGCAAGAGACCCAGTACTTC.

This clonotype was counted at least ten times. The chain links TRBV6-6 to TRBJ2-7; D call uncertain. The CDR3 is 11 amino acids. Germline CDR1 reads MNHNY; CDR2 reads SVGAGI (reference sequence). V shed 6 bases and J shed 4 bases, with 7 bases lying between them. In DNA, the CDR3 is TGTGCCAGCAGCGCCCTTTACGAGCAGTACTTC. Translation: CASSALYEQYF.

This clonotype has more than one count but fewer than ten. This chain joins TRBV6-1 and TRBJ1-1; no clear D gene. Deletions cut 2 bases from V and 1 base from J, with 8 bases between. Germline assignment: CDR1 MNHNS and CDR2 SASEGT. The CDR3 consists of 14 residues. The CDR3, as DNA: TGTGCCAGCAGTGAACCCGTGGGGAACACTGAAGCTTTCTTT. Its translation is CASSEPVGNTEAFF.

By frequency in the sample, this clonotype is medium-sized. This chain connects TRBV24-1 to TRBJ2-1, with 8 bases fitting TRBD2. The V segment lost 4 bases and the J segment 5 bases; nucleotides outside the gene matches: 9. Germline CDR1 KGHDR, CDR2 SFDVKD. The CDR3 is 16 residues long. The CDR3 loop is CATSDPGLGQDNEQFF. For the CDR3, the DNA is TGTGCCACCAGTGACCCGGGACTAGGTCAGGACAATGAGCAGTTCTTC.

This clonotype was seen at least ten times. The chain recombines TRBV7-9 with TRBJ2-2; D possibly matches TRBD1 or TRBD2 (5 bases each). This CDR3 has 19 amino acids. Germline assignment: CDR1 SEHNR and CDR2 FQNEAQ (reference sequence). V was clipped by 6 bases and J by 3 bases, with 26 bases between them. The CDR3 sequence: CASSSPRLRGDRYTGELFF. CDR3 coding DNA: TGTGCCAGCAGTTCCCCTCGTCTGCGAGGGGATCGGTACACCGGGGAGCTGTTTTTT.

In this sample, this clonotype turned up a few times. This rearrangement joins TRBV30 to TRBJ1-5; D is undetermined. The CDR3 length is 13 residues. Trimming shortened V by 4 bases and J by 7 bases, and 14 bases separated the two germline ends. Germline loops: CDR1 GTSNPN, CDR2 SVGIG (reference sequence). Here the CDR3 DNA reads TGTGCCTGGACCACCGGAGGACTGCAGCCCCAGCATTTT. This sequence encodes CAWTTGGLQPQHF. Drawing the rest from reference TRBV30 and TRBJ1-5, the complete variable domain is SQTIHQWPATLVQPVGSPLSLECTVEGTSNPNLYWYRQAAGRGLQLLFYSVGIGQISSEVPQNLSASRPQDRQFILSSKKLLLSDSGFYLCAWTTGGLQPQHFGDGTRLSIL.

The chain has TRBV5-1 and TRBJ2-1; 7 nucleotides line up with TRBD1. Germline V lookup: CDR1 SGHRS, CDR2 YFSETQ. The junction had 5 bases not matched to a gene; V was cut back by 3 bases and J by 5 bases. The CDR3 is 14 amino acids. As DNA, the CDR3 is TGCGCCAGCAGCTCCAGGGGGAGTGACAATGAGCAGTTCTTC. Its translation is CASSSRGSDNEQFF.

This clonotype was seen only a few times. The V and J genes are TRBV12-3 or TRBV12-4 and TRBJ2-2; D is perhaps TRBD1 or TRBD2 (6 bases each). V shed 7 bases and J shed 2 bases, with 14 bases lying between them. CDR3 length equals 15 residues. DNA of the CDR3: TGTGCCAGCACCCCCGGGGGCCTCAACACCGGGGAGCTGTTTTTT. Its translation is CASTPGGLNTGELFF.

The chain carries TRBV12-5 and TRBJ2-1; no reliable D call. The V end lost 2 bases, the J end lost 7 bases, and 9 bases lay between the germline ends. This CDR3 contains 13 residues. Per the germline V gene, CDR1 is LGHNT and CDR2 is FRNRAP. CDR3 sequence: CASGLQSTNEQFF. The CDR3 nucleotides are TGTGCTAGTGGTTTGCAAAGTACTAATGAGCAGTTCTTC.

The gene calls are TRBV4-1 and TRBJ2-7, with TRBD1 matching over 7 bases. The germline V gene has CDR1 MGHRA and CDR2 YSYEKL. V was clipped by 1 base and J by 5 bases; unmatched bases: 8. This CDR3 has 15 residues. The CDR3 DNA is TGCGCCAGCAGCCAAGCCCTAACAGGGGCCCACGAGCAGTACTTC. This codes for CASSQALTGAHEQYF.

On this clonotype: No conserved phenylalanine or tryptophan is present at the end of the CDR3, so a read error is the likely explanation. The CDR3: CSASPGYQPQHL. The CDR3 DNA reads as TGCAGTGCGAGCCCGGGGTATCAGCCCCAGCATCTT. The chain uses TRBV20-1 and TRBJ1-5; D remains unclear. The germline V gene has CDR1 DFQATT and CDR2 SNEGSKA (reference sequence). Trimming removed 6 bases from V and 5 bases from J, with 11 bases in between. CDR3 length: 12 residues.

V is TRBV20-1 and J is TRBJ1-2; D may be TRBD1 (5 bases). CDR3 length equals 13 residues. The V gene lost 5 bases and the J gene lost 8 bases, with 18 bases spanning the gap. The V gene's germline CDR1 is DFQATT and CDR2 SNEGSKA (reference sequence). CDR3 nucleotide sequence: TGCAGTGCTCCCCGCCCCAGGGAGATCGGCTACACCTTC. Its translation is CSAPRPREIGYTF.

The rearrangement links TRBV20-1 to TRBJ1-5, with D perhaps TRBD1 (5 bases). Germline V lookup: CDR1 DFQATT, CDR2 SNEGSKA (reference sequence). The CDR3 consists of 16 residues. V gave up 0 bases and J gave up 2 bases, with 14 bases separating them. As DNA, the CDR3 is TGCAGTGCTAGAGATACTGGCCAGGGTGGCAATCAGCCCCAGCATTTT. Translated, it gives CSARDTGQGGNQPQHF.

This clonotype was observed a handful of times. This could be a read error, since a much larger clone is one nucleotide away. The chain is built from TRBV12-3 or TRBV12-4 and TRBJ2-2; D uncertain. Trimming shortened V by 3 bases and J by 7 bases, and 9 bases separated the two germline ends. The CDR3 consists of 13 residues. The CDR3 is CASSFAGNGELFF. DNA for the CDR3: TGTGCCAGCAGTTTCGCTGGGAACGGGGAGCTGTTTTTT.

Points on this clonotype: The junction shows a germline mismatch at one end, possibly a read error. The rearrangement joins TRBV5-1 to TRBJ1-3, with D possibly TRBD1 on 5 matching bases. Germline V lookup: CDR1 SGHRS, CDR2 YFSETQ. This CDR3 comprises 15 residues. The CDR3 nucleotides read TGCGCCAGCAATTCCGGGACGTTCGCTGGAAACACCATATATTTC. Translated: CASNSGTFAGNTIYF.